These 7 T cell receptor beta chains originate from one sample sequenced in a study of metastatic and nonmetastatic thyroid tumors. Thyroid surgery had not been preceded by any treatment in any patient. TCRdb re-called the PCR reads with MiXCR. The sample gives approximately 30,000 clones, around 30% of which show up once; about 31% is in the top ten. Specimen: blood. These receptors were taken from a female donor with papillary thyroid cancer or a benign thyroid nodule (not recorded which). Some clones in this sample may be carry-over from other donors' samples.

There are many counts of this clone. The chain is built from TRBV2 and TRBJ2-7; D gene ambiguous. Germline-derived CDR1 and CDR2 are SNHLY and FYNNEI. V was cut by 4 bases and J by 9 bases, with 13 bases left in between. The CDR3 consists of 12 residues. The CDR3 spells CASSVPDLGQYF. DNA for the CDR3: TGTGCCAGCAGTGTACCAGATCTCGGGCAGTACTTC.

This clone was detected ten times or more. The chain recombines TRBV2 with TRBJ2-1, with 8 bases that match TRBD2. CDR3 length equals 14 residues. Germline CDR1 SNHLY, CDR2 FYNNEI. V was pared by 8 bases and J by 8 bases, with 11 bases of the junction left unmatched. The CDR3, as DNA: TGTGCCAGCGCCTCGGGGACTAGGGGCGATGAGCAGTTCTTC. The encoded protein is CASASGTRGDEQFF.

V and J are TRBV20-1 and TRBJ2-7; 9 bases map to TRBD2. The V segment lost 0 bases and the J segment 0 bases; nucleotides outside the gene matches: 6. CDR1 DFQATT and CDR2 SNEGSKA come from the germline V gene (reference sequence). CDR3 length: 16 amino acids. The CDR3 DNA reads as TGCAGTGCTAGAGATCAGGAGCGGGGGGACTCCTACGAGCAGTACTTC. Amino acid sequence: CSARDQERGDSYEQYF.

The chain employs TRBV6-1 and TRBJ1-1; D ambiguous. The CDR3 runs 13 residues. Trimming took 7 bases from V and 7 from J, leaving 16 bases between them. The germline gives CDR1 MNHNS, CDR2 SASEGT. CDR3 DNA: TGTGCCAGCATTTCTGACCACGAAAATGAAGCTTTCTTT. Its translation: CASISDHENEAFF.

Many counts were recorded for this clone. V gene TRBV5-1 combines with J gene TRBJ1-1, with D tentatively TRBD1 (5 bases). The germline gives CDR1 SGHRS, CDR2 YFSETQ. V lost 4 bases, J lost 5 bases, and 15 bases lay in between. The CDR3 length is 14 residues. The DNA for the CDR3 is TGCGCCAGCAGCCCGGGGGGAGGGGTTACTGAAGCTTTCTTT. It yields the protein CASSPGGGVTEAFF.

A word on this clone: This may arise from a read error, as a much more abundant clone is one base away. The chain combines TRBV5-4 with TRBJ2-1; 13 positions agree with TRBD2. This CDR3 is 15 amino acids long. Germline lookup yields CDR1 SGHNT and CDR2 YYREEE (reference sequence). The CDR3 spells CTSSIGTSGNNEQFF. The CDR3 nucleotides read TGTACCAGCAGTATAGGGACTAGCGGGAATAATGAGCAGTTCTTC.

The chain has TRBV6-1 and TRBJ2-7; TRBD1 is a possible D gene (6 bases). Germline V gene lookup returns CDR1 MNHNS and CDR2 SASEGT. This CDR3 is 15 amino acids long. Trimming removed 2 bases from V and 5 bases from J, with 16 bases in between. The CDR3 DNA follows: TGTGCCAGCAGTGAAAATGGGGGCTCATCCCACGAGCAGTACTTC. Translating gives CASSENGGSSHEQYF.